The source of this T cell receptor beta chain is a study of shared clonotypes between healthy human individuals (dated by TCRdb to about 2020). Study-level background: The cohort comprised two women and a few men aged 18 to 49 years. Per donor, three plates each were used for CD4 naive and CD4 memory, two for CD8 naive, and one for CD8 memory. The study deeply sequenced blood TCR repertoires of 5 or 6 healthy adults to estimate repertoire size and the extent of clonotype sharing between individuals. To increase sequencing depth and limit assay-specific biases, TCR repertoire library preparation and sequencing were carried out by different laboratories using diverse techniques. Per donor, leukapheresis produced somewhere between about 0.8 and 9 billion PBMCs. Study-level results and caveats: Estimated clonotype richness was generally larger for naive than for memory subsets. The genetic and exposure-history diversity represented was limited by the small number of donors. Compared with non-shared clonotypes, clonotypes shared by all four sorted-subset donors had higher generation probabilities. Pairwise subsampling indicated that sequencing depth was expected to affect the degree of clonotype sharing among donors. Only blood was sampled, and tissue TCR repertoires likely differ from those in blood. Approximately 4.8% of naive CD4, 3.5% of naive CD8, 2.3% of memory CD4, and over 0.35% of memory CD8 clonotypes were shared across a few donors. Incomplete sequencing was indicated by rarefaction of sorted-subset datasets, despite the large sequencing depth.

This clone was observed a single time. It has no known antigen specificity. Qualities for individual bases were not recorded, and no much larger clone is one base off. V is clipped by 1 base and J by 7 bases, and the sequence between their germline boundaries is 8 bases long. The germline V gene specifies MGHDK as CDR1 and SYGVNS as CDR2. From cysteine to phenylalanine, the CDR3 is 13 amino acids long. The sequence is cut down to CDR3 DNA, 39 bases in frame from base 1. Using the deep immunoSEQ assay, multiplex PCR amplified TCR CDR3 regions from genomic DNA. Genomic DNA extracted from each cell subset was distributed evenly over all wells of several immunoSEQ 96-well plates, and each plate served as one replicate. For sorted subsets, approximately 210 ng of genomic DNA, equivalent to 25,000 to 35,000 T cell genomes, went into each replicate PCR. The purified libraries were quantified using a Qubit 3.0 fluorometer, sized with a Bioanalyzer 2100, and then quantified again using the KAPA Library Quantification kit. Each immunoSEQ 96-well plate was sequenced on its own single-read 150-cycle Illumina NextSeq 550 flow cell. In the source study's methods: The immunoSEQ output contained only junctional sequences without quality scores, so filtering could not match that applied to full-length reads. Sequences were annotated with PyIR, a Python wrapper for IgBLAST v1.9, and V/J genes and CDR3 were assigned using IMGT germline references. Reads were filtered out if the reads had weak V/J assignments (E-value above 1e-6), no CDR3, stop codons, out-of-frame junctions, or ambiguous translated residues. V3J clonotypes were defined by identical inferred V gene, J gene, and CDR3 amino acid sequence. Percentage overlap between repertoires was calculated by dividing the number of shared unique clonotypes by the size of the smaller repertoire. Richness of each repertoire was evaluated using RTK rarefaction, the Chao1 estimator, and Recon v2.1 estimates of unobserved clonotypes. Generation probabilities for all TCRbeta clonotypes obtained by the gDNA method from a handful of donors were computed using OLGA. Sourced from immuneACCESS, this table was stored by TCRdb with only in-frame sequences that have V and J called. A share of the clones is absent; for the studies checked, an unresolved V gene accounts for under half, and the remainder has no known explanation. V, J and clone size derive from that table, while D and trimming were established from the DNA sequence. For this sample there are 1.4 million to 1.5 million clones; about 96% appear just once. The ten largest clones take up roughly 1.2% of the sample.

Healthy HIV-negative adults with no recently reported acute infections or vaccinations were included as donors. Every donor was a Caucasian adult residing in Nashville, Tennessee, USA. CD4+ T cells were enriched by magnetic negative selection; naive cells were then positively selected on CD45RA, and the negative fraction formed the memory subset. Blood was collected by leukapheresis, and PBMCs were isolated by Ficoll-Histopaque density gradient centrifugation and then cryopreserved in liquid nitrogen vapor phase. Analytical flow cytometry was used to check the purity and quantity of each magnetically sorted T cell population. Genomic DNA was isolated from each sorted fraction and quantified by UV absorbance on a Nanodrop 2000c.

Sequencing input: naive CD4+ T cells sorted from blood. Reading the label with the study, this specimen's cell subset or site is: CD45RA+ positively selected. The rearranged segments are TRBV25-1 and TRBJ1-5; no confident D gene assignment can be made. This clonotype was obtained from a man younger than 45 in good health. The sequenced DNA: TGTGCCAGCAGTGAATTTTCCCAACAGCCCCAGCATTTT. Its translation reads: CASSEFSQQPQHF.